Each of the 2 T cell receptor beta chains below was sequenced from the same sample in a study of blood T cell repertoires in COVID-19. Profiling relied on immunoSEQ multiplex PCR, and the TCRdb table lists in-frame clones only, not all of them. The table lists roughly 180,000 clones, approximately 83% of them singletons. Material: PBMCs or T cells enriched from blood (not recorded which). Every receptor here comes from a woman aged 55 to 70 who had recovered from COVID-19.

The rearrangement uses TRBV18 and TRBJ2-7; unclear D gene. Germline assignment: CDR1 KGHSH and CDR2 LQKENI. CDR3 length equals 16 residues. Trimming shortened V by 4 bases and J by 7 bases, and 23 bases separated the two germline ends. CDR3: CASSLFTSSDNGEQYF. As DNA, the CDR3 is TGTGCCAGCTCACTTTTTACCTCGTCGGATAACGGGGAGCAGTACTTC.

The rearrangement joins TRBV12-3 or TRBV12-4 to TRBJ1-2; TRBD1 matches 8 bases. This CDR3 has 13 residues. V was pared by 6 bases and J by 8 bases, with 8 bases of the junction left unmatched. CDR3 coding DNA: TGTGCCAGCAGCCTTGTCAGGGGGCGCGGCTACACCTTC. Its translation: CASSLVRGRGYTF.